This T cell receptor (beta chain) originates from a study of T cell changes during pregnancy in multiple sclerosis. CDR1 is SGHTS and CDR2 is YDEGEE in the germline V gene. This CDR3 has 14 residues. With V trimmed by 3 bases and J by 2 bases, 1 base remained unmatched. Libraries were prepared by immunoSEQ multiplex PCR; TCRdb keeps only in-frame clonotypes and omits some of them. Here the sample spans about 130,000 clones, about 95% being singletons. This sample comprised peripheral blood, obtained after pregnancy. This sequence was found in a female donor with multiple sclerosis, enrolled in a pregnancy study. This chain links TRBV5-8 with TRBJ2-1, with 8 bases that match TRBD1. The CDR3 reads CASSSGQAYNEQFF. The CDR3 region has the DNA TGTGCCAGCAGCTCGGGACAGGCCTACAATGAGCAGTTCTTC.